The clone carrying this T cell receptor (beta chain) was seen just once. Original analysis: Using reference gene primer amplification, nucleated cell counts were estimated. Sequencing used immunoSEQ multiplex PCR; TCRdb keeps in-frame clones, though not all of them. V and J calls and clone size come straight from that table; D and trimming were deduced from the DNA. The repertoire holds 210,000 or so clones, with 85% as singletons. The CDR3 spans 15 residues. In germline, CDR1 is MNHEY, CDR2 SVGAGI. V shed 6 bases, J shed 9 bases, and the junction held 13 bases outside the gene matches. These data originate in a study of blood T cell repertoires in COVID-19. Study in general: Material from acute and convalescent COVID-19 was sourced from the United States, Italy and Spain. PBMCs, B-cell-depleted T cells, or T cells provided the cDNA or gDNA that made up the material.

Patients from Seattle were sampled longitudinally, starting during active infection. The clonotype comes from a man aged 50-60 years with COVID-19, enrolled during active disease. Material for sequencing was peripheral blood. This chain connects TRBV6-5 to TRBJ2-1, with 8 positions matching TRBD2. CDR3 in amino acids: CASRGDSGVDREQFF. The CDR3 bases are TGTGCCAGCAGAGGAGATAGCGGGGTGGATCGTGAGCAGTTCTTC.